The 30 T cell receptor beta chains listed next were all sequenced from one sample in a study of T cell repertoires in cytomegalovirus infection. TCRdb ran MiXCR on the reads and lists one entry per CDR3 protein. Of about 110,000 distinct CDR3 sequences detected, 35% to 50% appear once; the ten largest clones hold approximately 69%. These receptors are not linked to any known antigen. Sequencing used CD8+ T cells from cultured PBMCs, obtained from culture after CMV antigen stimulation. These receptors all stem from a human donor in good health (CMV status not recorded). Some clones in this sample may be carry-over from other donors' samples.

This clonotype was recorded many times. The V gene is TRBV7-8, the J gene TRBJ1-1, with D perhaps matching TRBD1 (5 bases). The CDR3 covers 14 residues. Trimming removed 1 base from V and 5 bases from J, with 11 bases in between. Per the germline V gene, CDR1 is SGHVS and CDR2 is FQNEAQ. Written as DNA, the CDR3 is TGTGCCAGCAGCTTAGGCGTCAGGGTGACTGAAGCTTTCTTT. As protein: CASSLGVRVTEAFF. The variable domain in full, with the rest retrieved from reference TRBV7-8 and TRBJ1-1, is GAGVSQSPRYKVAKRGQDVALRCDPISGHVSLFWYQQALGQGPEFLTYFQNEAQLDKSGLPSDRFFAERPEGSVSTLKIQRTQQEDSAVYLCASSLGVRVTEAFFGQGTRLTVV.

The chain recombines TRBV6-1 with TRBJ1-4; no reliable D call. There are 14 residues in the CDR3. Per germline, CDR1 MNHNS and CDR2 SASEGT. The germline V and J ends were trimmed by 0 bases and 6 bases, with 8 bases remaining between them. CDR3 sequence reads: CASSEAIGDEKLFF. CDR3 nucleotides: TGTGCCAGCAGTGAAGCGATCGGGGATGAAAAACTGTTTTTT.

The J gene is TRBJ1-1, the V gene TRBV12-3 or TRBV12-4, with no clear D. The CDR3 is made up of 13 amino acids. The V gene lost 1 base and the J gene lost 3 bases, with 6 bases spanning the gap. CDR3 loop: CASSLGTYTEAFF. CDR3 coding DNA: TGTGCCAGCAGTTTAGGGACCTACACTGAAGCTTTCTTT.

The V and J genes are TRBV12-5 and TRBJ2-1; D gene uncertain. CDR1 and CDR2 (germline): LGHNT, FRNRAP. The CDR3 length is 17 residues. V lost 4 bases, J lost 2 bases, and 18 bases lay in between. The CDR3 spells CASGSSAAVPAYNEQFF. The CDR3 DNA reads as TGTGCTAGTGGTTCCTCCGCCGCCGTCCCAGCCTACAATGAGCAGTTCTTC.

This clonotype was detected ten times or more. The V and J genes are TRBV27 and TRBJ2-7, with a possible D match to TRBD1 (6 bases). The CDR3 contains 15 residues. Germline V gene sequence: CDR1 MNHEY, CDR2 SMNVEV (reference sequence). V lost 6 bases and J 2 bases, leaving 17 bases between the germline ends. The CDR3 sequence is CASRTTSGQTYEQYF. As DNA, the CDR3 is TGTGCCAGCAGAACAACATCCGGACAGACCTACGAGCAGTACTTC.

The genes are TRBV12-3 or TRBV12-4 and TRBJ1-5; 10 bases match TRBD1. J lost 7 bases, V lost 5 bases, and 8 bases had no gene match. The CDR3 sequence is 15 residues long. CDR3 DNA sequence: TGTGCCAGCAGTCCGACAGGGGGCCCGGGGCAGCCCCAGCATTTT. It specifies CASSPTGGPGQPQHF.

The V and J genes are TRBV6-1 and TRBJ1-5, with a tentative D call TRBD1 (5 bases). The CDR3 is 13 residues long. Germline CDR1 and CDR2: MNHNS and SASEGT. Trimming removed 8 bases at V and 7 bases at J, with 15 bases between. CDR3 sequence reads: CASGTVVGQPQHF. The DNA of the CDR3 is TGTGCCAGCGGGACCGTCGTGGGGCAGCCCCAGCATTTT.

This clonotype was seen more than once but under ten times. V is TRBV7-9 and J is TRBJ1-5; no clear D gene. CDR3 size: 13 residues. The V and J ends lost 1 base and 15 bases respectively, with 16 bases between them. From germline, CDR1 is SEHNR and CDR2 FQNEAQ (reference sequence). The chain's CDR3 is CASSLGPIGPLHF. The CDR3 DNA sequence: TGTGCCAGCAGCTTAGGCCCGATAGGGCCGCTGCATTTT.

The CDR3 reads CASSGREWGDGDMDNEQFF. As DNA, the CDR3 is TGTGCCAGCAGTGGCAGGGAATGGGGGGACGGGGACATGGACAATGAGCAGTTCTTC. The chain has TRBV27 and TRBJ2-1; either TRBD1 or TRBD2 may supply D (6 bases each). CDR1 is MNHEY, CDR2 SMNVEV, per germline (reference sequence). The CDR3 is 19 residues long. Between the trimmed V and J ends, which lost 5 bases and 5 bases, there was a span of 28 bases.

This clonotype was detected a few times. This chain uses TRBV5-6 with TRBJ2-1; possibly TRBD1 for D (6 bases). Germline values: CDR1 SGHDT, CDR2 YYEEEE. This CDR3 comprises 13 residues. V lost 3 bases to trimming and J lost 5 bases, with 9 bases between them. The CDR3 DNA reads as TGTGCCAGCAGCTCCGGACAGCACAATGAGCAGTTCTTC. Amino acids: CASSSGQHNEQFF. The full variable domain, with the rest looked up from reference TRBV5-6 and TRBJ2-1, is DAGVTQSPTHLIKTRGQQVTLRCSPKSGHDTVSWYQQALGQGPQFIFQYYEEEERQRGNFPDRFSGHQFPNYSSELNVNALLLGDSALYLCASSSGQHNEQFFGPGTRLTVL.

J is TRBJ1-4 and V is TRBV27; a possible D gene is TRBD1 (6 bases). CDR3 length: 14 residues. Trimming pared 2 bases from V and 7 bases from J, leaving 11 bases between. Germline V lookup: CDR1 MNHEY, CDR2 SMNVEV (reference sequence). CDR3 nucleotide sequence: TGTGCCAGCAGTTTAAACAGGGCCGGTGAAAAACTGTTTTTT. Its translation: CASSLNRAGEKLFF. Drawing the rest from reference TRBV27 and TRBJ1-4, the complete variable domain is EAQVTQNPRYLITVTGKKLTVTCSQNMNHEYMSWYRQDPGLGLRQIYYSMNVEVTDKGDVPEGYKVSRKEKRNFPLILESPSPNQTSLYFCASSLNRAGEKLFFGSGTQLSVL.

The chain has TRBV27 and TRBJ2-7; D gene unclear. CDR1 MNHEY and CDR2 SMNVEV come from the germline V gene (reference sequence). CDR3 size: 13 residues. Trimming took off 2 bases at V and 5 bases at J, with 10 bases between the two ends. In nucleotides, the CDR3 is TGTGCCAGCAGTTTAGCGTCAGGCAACGAGCAGTACTTC. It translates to CASSLASGNEQYF.

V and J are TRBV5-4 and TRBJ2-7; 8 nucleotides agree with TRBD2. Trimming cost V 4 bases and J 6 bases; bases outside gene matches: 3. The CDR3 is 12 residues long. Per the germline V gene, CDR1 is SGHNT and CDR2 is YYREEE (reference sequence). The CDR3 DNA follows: TGTGCCAGCAGCCGGGGGGGAGGCGAGCAGTACTTC. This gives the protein CASSRGGGEQYF.

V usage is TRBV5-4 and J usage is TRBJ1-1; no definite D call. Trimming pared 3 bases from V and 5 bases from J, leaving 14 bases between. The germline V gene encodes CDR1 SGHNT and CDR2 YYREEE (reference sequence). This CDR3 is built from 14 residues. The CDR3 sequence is CASSSSNGRTEAFF. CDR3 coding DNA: TGTGCCAGCAGCTCGTCGAACGGGAGGACTGAAGCTTTCTTT. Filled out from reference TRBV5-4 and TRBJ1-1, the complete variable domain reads ETGVTQSPTHLIKTRGQQVTLRCSSQSGHNTVSWYQQALGQGPQFIFQYYREEENGRGNFPPRFSGLQFPNYSSELNVNALELDDSALYLCASSSSNGRTEAFFGQGTRLTVV.

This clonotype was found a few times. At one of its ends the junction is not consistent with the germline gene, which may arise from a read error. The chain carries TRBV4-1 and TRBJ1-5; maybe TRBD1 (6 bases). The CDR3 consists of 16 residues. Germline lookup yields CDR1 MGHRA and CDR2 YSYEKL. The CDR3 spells CASSTRGGPGDQPQHF. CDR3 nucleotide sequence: TGTGCCAGCAGCACCAGGGGAGGACCGGGTGATCAGCCCCAGCATTTT.

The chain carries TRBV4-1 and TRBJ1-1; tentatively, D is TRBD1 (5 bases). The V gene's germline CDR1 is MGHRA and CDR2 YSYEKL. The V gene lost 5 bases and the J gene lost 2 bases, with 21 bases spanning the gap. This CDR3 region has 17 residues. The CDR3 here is CASSTQHTGTANTEAFF. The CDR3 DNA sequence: TGCGCCAGCAGCACTCAACACACCGGGACGGCAAACACTGAAGCTTTCTTT.

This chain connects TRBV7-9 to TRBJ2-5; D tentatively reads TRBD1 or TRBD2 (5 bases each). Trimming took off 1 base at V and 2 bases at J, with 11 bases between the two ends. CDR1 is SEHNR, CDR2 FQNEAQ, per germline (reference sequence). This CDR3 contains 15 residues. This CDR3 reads CASSLGDQKQETQYF. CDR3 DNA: TGTGCCAGCAGCTTAGGGGACCAGAAGCAAGAGACCCAGTACTTC.

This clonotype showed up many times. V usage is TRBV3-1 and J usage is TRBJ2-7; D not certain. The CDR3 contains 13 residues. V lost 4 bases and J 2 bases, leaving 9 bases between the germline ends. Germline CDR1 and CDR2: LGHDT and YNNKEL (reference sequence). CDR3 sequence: CASSPDRTYEQYF. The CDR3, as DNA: TGTGCCAGCAGCCCAGACCGCACCTACGAGCAGTACTTC.

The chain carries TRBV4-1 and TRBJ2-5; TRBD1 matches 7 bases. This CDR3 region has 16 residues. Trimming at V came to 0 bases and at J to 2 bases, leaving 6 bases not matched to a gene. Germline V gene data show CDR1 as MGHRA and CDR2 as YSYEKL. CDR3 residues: CASSQDSSDRQETQYF. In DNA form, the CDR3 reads TGCGCCAGCAGCCAAGATTCATCGGACAGGCAAGAGACCCAGTACTTC.

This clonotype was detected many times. DNA for the CDR3: TGTGCCAGCAGCTTAACGGGGGCCTCCACAGATACGCAGTATTTT. This codes for CASSLTGASTDTQYF. The genes are TRBV7-3 and TRBJ2-3; perhaps TRBD1 as D (6 bases). The CDR3 spans 15 residues. V lost 0 bases, J lost 2 bases, and 9 bases lay in between. Germline values: CDR1 SGHTA, CDR2 FQGTGA.

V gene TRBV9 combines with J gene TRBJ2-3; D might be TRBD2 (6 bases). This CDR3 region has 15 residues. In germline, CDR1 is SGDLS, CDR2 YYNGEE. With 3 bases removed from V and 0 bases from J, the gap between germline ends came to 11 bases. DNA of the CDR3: TGTGCCAGCAGCGCATCCGGGACTAGCACAGATACGCAGTATTTT. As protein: CASSASGTSTDTQYF.

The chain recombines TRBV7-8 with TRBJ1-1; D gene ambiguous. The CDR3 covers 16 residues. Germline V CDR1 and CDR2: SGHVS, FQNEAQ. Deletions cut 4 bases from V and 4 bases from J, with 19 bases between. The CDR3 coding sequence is TGTGCCAGCAGCTCGTTTTCCGGCGAAGCGAGCACTGAAGCTTTCTTT. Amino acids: CASSSFSGEASTEAFF.

This CDR3 reads CASSQPSSDTQYF. The CDR3 DNA reads as TGCGCCAGCAGCCAACCCTCCAGCGATACGCAGTATTTT. This chain joins TRBV4-1 and TRBJ2-3, with no clear D. The CDR3 loop spans 13 amino acids. Trimming removed 2 bases at V and 6 bases at J, with 9 bases between. Germline assignment: CDR1 MGHRA and CDR2 YSYEKL.

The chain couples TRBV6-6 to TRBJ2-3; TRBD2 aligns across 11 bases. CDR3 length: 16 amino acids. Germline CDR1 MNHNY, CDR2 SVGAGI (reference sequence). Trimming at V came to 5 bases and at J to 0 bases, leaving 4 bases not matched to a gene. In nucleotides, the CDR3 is TGTGCCAGCAGTCTTAGCGGGGGGGCTAGCACAGATACGCAGTATTTT. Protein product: CASSLSGGASTDTQYF.

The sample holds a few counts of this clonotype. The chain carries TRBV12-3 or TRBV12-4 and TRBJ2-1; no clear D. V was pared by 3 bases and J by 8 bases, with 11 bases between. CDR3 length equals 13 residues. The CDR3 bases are TGTGCCAGCAGTTTGGTTAGTCTCCATGAGCAGTTCTTC. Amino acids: CASSLVSLHEQFF.

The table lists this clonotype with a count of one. Here the CDR3 reads CASSSTGFGELFF. CDR3 coding DNA: TGCGCCAGCAGCTCGACAGGGTTCGGGGAGCTGTTTTTT. The rearrangement links TRBV5-1 to TRBJ2-2, with 7 bases that match TRBD1. CDR3 length: 13 residues. The germline gives CDR1 SGHRS, CDR2 YFSETQ. Germline trimming cut 3 bases from V and 7 bases from J; bases unmatched to any gene: 3.

CDR3 in DNA: TGTGCCAGCAGCCCACCGGGACAGGGCCGAAACACCTTC. This encodes CASSPPGQGRNTF. The V call is TRBV5-4, the J call TRBJ1-2; 9 bases are a match to TRBD1. V lost 4 bases to trimming and J lost 12 bases; unmatched junction nucleotides: 10. Germline assignment: CDR1 SGHNT and CDR2 YYREEE (reference sequence). There are 13 residues in the CDR3.

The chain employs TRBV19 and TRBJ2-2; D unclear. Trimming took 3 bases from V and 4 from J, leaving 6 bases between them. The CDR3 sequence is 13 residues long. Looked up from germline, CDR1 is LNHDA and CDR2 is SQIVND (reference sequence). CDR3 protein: CASSILGTGELFF. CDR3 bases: TGTGCCAGTAGTATCTTGGGCACCGGGGAGCTGTTTTTT.

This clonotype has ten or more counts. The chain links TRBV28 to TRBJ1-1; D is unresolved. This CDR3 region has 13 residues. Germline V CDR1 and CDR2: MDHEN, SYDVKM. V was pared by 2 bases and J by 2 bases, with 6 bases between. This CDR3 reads CASSLPLNTEAFF. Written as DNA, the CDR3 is TGTGCCAGCAGTTTACCATTAAACACTGAAGCTTTCTTT. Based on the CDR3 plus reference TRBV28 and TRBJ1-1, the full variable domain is DVKVTQSSRYLVKRTGEKVFLECVQDMDHENMFWYRQDPGLGLRLIYFSYDVKMKEKGDIPEGYSVSREKKERFSLILESASTNQTSMYLCASSLPLNTEAFFGQGTRLTVV.

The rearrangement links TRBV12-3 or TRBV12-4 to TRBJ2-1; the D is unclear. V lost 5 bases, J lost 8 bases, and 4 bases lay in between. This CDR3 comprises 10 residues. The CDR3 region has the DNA TGTGCCAGCAGTATGTATGAGCAGTTCTTC. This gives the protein CASSMYEQFF.